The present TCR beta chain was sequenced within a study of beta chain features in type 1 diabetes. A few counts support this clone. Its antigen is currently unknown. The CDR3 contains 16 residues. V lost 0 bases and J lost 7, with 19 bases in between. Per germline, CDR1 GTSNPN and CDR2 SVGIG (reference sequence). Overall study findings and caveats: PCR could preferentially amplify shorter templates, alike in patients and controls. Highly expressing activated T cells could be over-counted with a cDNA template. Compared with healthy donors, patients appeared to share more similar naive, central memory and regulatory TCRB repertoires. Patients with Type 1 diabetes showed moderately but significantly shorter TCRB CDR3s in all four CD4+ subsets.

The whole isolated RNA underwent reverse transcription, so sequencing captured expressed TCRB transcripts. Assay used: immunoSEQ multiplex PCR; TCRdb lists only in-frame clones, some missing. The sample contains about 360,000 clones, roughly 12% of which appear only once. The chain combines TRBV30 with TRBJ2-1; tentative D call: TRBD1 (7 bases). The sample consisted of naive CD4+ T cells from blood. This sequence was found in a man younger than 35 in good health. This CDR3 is CAWSVPMIRGRNEQFF. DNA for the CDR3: TGTGCCTGGAGTGTACCCATGATCAGGGGGAGGAATGAGCAGTTCTTC.